This T cell receptor (beta chain) appears in the sequencing data of a study of blood T cell repertoires in COVID-19. Overall study context: Some COVID-19 samples were acute and others convalescent; all came from the United States, Italy and Spain. PBMCs, B-cell-depleted T cells, or T cells provided the cDNA or gDNA that made up the material.

In the original workflow: Scientists estimated how many nucleated cells there were by amplifying reference gene primers. Assay: immunoSEQ multiplex PCR; the TCRdb copy retains only in-frame clones and omits some. Clone size and the V and J calls come from that table; the DNA yielded D and trimming. The sample includes 200,000 to 300,000 clones, around 83% of them seen just once. Looked up from germline, CDR1 is MNHEY and CDR2 is SVGAGI. Trimming removed 2 bases at V and 6 bases at J, with 8 bases between. This CDR3 has 14 amino acids. The source is a man between 35 and 55 years old who had recovered from COVID-19. Sample: peripheral blood. V usage is TRBV6-5 and J usage is TRBJ1-6; D is perhaps TRBD1 (5 bases). The DNA for the CDR3 is TGTGCCAGCAGTTACAGGGGTTCTAATTCACCCCTCCACTTT. This sequence encodes CASSYRGSNSPLHF.